This T cell receptor beta chain comes out of a study of shared clonotypes between healthy human individuals. Study overall: Every donor yielded three CD4 naive, three CD4 memory, two CD8 naive and one CD8 memory plate.

The assay was carried out at the deep level. Profiled with immunoSEQ multiplex PCR; TCRdb holds only in-frame clones, not every one. This repertoire shows under 2,500,000 clones, approximately 95% found once; its top ten account for over 0.1%. The ends lost 2 bases at V and 1 base at J; junction bases unmatched: 6. Germline V gene data show CDR1 as SGHRS and CDR2 as YFSETQ. The CDR3 spans 16 residues. The rearrangement joins TRBV5-1 to TRBJ2-5; 9 bases align to TRBD2. Sample: naive CD4+ T cells sorted from blood. Indicated subset: CD45RA+ positively selected. The clonotype was recovered from a man younger than 30 in good health. The CDR3 reads CASSFGLAKGQETQYF. The CDR3, as DNA: TGCGCCAGCAGCTTTGGACTAGCGAAGGGCCAAGAGACCCAGTACTTC.